Listed below are T cell receptor beta chains from one sample, sequenced in a study of PD-1 blockade in classical Hodgkin lymphoma. Generated by immunoSEQ multiplex PCR, the TCRdb table keeps only in-frame clones and is missing some. Of roughly 64,000 clones detected, roughly nine tenths appear once; the ten largest clones hold approximately 10%. The sample consisted of peripheral blood mononuclear cells (PBMCs), taken before the fourth cycle of nivolumab. The receptors were sampled from a human donor with classical Hodgkin lymphoma. CDR3s include the opening cysteine and the closing phenylalanine or tryptophan. D genes are given only for firm matches. A row's size may be missing; if present it is once, few, many or a size class.

D: .; J: TRBJ2-2; size: .; V: TRBV30; CDR3: CALTYSNTGELFF; DNA: TGTGCCTTAACCTACAGCAACACCGGGGAGCTGTTTTTT
D: .; J: TRBJ2-1; size: .; V: TRBV7-9; CDR3: CASSLNPNEQFF; DNA: TGTGCCAGCAGCTTGAACCCAAATGAGCAGTTCTTC
D: .; J: TRBJ1-5; size: .; V: TRBV21-1; CDR3: CASSNKTDGNQPQHF; DNA: TGTGCCAGCAGCAATAAGACTGACGGCAATCAGCCCCAGCATTTT
D: .; J: TRBJ1-2; size: .; V: TRBV4-1; CDR3: CASSLDLGGYYGYTF; DNA: TGCGCCAGCAGTCTCGACTTAGGGGGTTACTATGGCTACACCTTC
D: .; J: TRBJ1-2; size: .; V: TRBV5-4; CDR3: CASSRTDNYGYTF; DNA: TGTGCCAGCAGCCGGACTGATAACTATGGCTACACCTTC
D: TRBD2; J: TRBJ2-1; size: .; V: TRBV11-3; CDR3: CASSLDLGAGGSYNEQFF; DNA: TGTGCCAGCAGCTTAGATCTAGGAGCGGGGGGCTCCTACAATGAGCAGTTCTTC
D: .; J: TRBJ1-1; size: .; V: TRBV10-1; CDR3: CASSDTGLGNTEAFF; DNA: TGCGCCAGCAGTGATACAGGGCTGGGAAACACTGAAGCTTTCTTT
D: .; J: TRBJ2-7; size: .; V: TRBV21-1; CDR3: CANHRDGSSYEQYF; DNA: TGTGCCAACCACCGTGACGGGAGCTCCTACGAGCAGTACTTC
D: .; J: TRBJ2-3; size: .; V: TRBV7-8; CDR3: CASSLHPWGTQYF; DNA: TGTGCCAGCAGCTTACATCCCTGGGGTACGCAGTATTTT
D: .; J: TRBJ2-5; size: .; V: TRBV10-2; CDR3: CASSERGAQETQYF; DNA: TGCGCCAGCAGCGAGAGGGGGGCCCAAGAGACCCAGTACTTC
D: .; J: TRBJ1-6; size: .; V: TRBV21-1; CDR3: CASSGPGQGSPPPKHPNSPLHF; DNA: TGTGCCAGCAGCGGACCGGGACAGGGCAGTCCCCCGCCTAAACATCCCAATTCACCCCTCCACTTT
D: TRBD2; J: TRBJ2-7; size: .; V: TRBV4-1; CDR3: CASSQDRVAGGYEQYF; DNA: TGCGCCAGCAGCCAAGATAGGGTAGCGGGGGGCTACGAGCAGTACTTC
D: .; J: TRBJ2-4; size: .; V: TRBV7-3; CDR3: CASSRQGGNIQYF; DNA: TGTGCCAGCAGCCGCCAGGGGGGTAACATTCAGTACTTC
D: .; J: TRBJ2-3; size: .; V: TRBV18; CDR3: CASSPEGTGGQVQYF; DNA: TGTGCCAGCTCACCAGAGGGCACGGGCGGTCAAGTGCAGTATTTT
D: .; J: TRBJ2-1; size: once; V: TRBV5-1; CDR3: CASSLPLGSNEQFF; DNA: TGCGCCAGCAGCTTACCCCTAGGCTCAAATGAGCAGTTCTTC
D: .; J: TRBJ1-6; size: .; V: TRBV27; CDR3: CASSYSRGGINSPLHF; DNA: TGTGCCAGCAGTTACTCACGTGGGGGGATTAATTCACCCCTCCACTTT
D: .; J: TRBJ2-2; size: .; V: TRBV27; CDR3: CASSTLQGTTNTGELFF; DNA: TGTGCCAGCAGTACCCTACAGGGAACTACGAACACCGGGGAGCTGTTTTTT